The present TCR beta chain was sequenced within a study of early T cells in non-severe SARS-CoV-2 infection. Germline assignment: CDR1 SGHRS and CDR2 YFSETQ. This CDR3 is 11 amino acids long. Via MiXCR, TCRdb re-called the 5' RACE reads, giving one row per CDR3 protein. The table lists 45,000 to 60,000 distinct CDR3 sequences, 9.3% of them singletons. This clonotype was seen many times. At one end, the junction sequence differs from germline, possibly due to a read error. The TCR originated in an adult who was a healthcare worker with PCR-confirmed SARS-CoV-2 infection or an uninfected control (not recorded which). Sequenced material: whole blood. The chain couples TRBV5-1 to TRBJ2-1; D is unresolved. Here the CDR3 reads CASSSNNEQFF. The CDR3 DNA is TGCGCCAGCAGCTCCAACAATGAGCAGTTCTTC.